The clone carrying this TCR beta chain was counted a few times. Its specificity is not known. Using its own MiXCR run on the 5' RACE reads, TCRdb lists one record per CDR3 protein. Counted here are 65,000 to 90,000 distinct CDR3 sequences, roughly 13% occurring once; the ten biggest clones make up around two fifths. The germline V gene has CDR1 LGHNA and CDR2 YNFKEQ. This CDR3 has 16 amino acids. V dropped 0 bases and J dropped 1 base, with 10 bases sitting between them. These data belong to a study of T-cell memory formation after mild COVID-19. Whole-study results and caveats: Clones from the second wave (peaking day 37) had unconfirmed SARS-CoV-2 specificity.

V is TRBV4-2 and J is TRBJ2-1; D is unresolved. The specimen sequenced was PBMCs or a T cell subset sorted from them (not recorded which). The receptor comes from a man between 18 and 29 years old who had mild COVID-19 (a few samples of this study predate the infection). Cell type and time point are not known. The CDR3 loop is CASSQDGYRSYNEQFF. CDR3 in DNA: TGTGCCAGCAGCCAAGATGGGTATCGATCCTACAATGAGCAGTTCTTC.